Below, one T cell receptor (beta chain) is given with its context. Seattle patients were enrolled during active infection and followed longitudinally. The sample comes from a study of blood T cell repertoires in COVID-19. In the authors' methods: Nucleated cell number was recorded as an estimate derived from reference gene primer amplification. Measured with immunoSEQ multiplex PCR; TCRdb has only the in-frame clones, and not every one. V, J and clone size are those of that table, while D and trimming were read from the DNA. This sample has around 300,000 clones, with roughly 90% found just once. The germline V gene has CDR1 SGHRS and CDR2 YFSETQ. The CDR3 sequence is 14 residues long. Trimming pared 1 base from V and 2 bases from J, leaving 9 bases between.

The chain links TRBV5-1 to TRBJ1-1; the D is unclear. The source is a woman aged 25 to 39 with COVID-19, enrolled during active disease. Material for sequencing was peripheral blood. The CDR3 protein is CASSLMSPNTEAFF. For the CDR3, the DNA is TGCGCCAGCAGCTTGATGAGCCCCAACACTGAAGCTTTCTTT.